What follows is one TCR beta chain and its context. These data belong to a study of blood T cells in healthy people across ages. V dropped 1 base and J dropped 6 bases, with 13 bases sitting between them. The CDR3 covers 14 residues. The V gene's germline CDR1 is SGHRS and CDR2 YFSETQ. A second about 7 to 11 cycle PCR used barcoded and J-beta primers. Carrying 12 random nucleotides, a template-switch adaptor labeled each individual cDNA molecule. TCRdb re-called the 5' RACE reads with MiXCR, one entry per CDR3 protein. Among about 780,000 distinct CDR3 sequences listed, 62% were seen once. The chain couples TRBV5-1 to TRBJ1-2; D is perhaps TRBD1 (5 bases). Sequenced material: blood. The TCR originated in a man under 40 in good health. The chain's CDR3 is CASSLSREDDGYTF. CDR3 nucleotides: TGCGCCAGCAGCTTGAGCAGGGAAGATGATGGCTACACCTTC.